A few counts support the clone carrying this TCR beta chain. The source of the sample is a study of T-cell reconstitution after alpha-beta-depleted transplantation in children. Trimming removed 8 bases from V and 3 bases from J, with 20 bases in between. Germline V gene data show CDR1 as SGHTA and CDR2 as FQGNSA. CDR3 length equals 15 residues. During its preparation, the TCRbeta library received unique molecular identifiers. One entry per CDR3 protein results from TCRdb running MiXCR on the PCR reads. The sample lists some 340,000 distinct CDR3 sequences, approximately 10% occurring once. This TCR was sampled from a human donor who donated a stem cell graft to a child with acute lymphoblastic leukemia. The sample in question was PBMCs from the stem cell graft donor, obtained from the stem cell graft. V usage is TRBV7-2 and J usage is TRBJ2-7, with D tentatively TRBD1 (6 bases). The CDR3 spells CASSQSTSQGYEQYF. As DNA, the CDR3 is TGTGCCAGCTCCCAATCGACTTCACAGGGCTACGAGCAGTACTTC.